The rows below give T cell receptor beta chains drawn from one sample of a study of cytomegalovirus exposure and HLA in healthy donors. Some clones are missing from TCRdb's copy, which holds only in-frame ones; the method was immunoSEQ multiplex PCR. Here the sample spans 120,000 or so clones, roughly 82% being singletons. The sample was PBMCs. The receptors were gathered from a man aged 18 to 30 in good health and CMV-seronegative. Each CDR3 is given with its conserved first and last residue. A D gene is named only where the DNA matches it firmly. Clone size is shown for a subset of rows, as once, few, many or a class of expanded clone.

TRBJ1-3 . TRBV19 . CASINRDWSLGNTIYF TGTGCCAGTATCAACAGGGATTGGAGTCTAGGAAACACCATATATTTT
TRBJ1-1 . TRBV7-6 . CASSLGVAGNTEAFF TGTGCCAGCAGCTTAGGGGTCGCAGGGAACACTGAAGCTTTCTTT
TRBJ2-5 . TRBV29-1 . CSVGKGGAETQYF TGCAGCGTCGGAAAGGGAGGTGCTGAGACCCAGTACTTC
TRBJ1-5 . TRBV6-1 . CASSVQGTGYQPQHF TGTGCCAGCAGTGTACAGGGAACAGGATATCAGCCCCAGCATTTT
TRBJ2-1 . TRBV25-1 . CASSELQQGWNEQFF TGTGCCAGCAGTGAACTCCAACAGGGATGGAATGAGCAGTTCTTC
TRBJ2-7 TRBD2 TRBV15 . CATSREGASGGYEQYF TGTGCCACCAGCAGAGAAGGGGCAAGCGGGGGCTACGAGCAGTACTTC
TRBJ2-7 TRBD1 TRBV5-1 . CASSLSTGGDRREQYF TGCGCCAGCAGCTTATCGACAGGGGGCGATAGAAGGGAGCAGTACTTC
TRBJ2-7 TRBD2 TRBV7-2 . CASSPMRGSSYEQYF TGTGCCAGCAGTCCCATGCGGGGGAGTTCCTACGAGCAGTACTTC
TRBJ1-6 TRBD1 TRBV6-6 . CASSPQTGGRNSPLHF TGTGCCAGCAGTCCCCAGACAGGGGGCCGGAATTCACCCCTCCACTTT
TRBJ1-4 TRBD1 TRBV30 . CAWSTGTGRGKLFF TGTGCCTGGAGTACCGGGACAGGGAGGGGAAAACTGTTTTTT
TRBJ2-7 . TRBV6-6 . CASSYSGQFYEQYF TGTGCCAGCAGTTACTCTGGGCAGTTCTACGAGCAGTACTTC
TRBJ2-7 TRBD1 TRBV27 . CASSPSRDRGAYEQYF TGTGCCAGCAGCCCTTCCCGGGACAGGGGGGCCTACGAGCAGTACTTC
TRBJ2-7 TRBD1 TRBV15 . CATAPTGLYEQYF TGTGCCACGGCCCCGACAGGGCTGTACGAGCAGTACTTC
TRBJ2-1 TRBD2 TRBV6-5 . CASSLAGGGYNEQFF TGTGCCAGCAGTTTAGCGGGGGGGGGATACAATGAGCAGTTCTTC
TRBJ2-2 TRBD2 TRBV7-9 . CASSSRRRLAGETGELFF TGTGCCAGCAGCTCCCGTAGGAGGCTAGCGGGGGAGACCGGGGAGCTGTTTTTT
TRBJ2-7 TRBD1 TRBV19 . CASNHRTGGSYEQYF TGTGCCAGTAACCACCGGACAGGGGGCTCCTACGAGCAGTACTTC
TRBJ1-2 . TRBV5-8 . CASSPRGYGYTF TGTGCCAGCAGCCCCCGGGGGTACGGCTACACCTTC
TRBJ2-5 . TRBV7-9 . CASSPPREQETQYF TGTGCCAGCAGCCCACCCCGCGAACAAGAGACCCAGTACTTC
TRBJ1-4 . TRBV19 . CASSLDSKRNEKLFF TGTGCCAGTAGCCTCGACTCAAAACGAAATGAAAAACTGTTTTTT
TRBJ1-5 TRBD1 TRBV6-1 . CASRGQGAGNQPQHF TGTGCCAGCCGCGGACAGGGGGCAGGCAATCAGCCCCAGCATTTT
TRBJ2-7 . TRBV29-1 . CSALGQSYEQYF TGCAGCGCCCTGGGACAATCCTACGAGCAGTACTTC
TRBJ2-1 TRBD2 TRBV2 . CASRGLADNEQFF TGTGCCAGCAGAGGACTAGCGGACAATGAGCAGTTCTTC
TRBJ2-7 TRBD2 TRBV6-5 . CTSSGGLAPYEQYF TGTACCAGCAGTGGGGGACTAGCCCCCTACGAGCAGTACTTC
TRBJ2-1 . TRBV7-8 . CASSFDGGPLNEQFF TGTGCCAGCAGCTTCGACGGAGGACCCCTCAATGAGCAGTTCTTC
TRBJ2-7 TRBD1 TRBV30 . CAWSRDRGRGEQYF TGTGCCTGGAGTCGGGACAGGGGGCGGGGCGAGCAGTACTTC
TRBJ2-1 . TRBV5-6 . CASSPGRGGHNEQFF TGTGCCAGCAGCCCCGGGCGGGGTGGGCACAATGAGCAGTTCTTC
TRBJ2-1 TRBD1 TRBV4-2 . CASTKEGGSSYNEQFF TGTGCCAGCACTAAAGAAGGGGGCAGTTCCTACAATGAGCAGTTCTTC
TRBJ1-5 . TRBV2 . CASSPQGRVNQPQHF TGTGCCAGCAGTCCACAGGGAAGAGTAAATCAGCCCCAGCATTTT
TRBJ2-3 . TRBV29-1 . CSVELGTDTQYF TGCAGCGTCGAGCTCGGCACAGATACGCAGTATTTT
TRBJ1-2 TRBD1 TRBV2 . CASSADRGGGGYTF TGTGCCAGCAGTGCAGACAGGGGAGGAGGGGGCTACACCTTC
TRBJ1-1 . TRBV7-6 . CASSLGQVPNTEAFF TGTGCCAGCAGCTTAGGACAGGTACCGAACACTGAAGCTTTCTTT
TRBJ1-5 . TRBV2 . CASRGQINQPQHF TGTGCCAGCAGGGGACAAATTAATCAGCCCCAGCATTTT
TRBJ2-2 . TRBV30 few CAWSANTGELFF TGTGCCTGGAGTGCTAACACCGGGGAGCTGTTTTTT
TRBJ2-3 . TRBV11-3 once CASSRGYTDTQYF TGTGCCAGCAGCCGAGGATACACAGATACGCAGTATTTT
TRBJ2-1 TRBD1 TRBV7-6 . CASSSPGQGNNEQFF TGTGCCAGCAGCTCCCCGGGACAGGGGAACAATGAGCAGTTCTTC
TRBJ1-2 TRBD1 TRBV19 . CASSNRGPDGYTF TGTGCCAGTAGTAACAGGGGGCCGGATGGCTACACCTTC
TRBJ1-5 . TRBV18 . CASSPSQGKHQPQHF TGTGCCAGCTCACCTTCACAGGGTAAGCATCAGCCCCAGCATTTT
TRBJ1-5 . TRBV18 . CASSREYSNQPQHF TGTGCCAGCTCTCGGGAGTATAGCAATCAGCCCCAGCATTTT
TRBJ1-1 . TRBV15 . CATSRGGSGTEAFF TGTGCCACCAGCAGAGGCGGCAGCGGGACTGAAGCTTTCTTT
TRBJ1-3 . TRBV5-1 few CASSPWTPSKVTIYF TGCGCCAGCAGCCCTTGGACACCATCAAAGGTTACCATATATTTT
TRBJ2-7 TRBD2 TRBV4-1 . CASSQTGTTTYEQYF TGCGCCAGCAGCCAAACCGGGACTACCACCTACGAGCAGTACTTC
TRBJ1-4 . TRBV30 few CAWSVPTGYNEKLFF TGTGCCTGGAGTGTACCGACAGGCTATAATGAAAAACTGTTTTTT
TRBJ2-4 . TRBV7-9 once CASSLDGKNIQYF TGTGCCAGCAGCTTAGACGGCAAAAACATTCAGTACTTC
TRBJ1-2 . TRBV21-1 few CASPPIRGVGQGAFSYGYTF .
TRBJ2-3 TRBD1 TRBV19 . CASSDRGPPDTQYF TGTGCCAGTAGTGACAGGGGGCCCCCAGATACGCAGTATTTT
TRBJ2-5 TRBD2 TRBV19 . CASSLTSGGQGTQYF TGTGCCAGTAGTCTAACTAGCGGGGGCCAAGGGACCCAGTACTTC
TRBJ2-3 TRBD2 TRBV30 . CAWGVGRGVSDTQYF TGTGCCTGGGGTGTAGGGCGGGGGGTTTCAGATACGCAGTATTTT
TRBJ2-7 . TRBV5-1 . CASSLGGAPYEQYF TGCGCCAGCAGCTTAGGCGGGGCTCCCTACGAGCAGTACTTC
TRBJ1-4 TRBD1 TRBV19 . CASRSKGGFNEKLFF TGTGCCAGTAGATCGAAAGGGGGCTTTAATGAAAAACTGTTTTTT
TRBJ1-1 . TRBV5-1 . CASSYGGSNTEAFF TGCGCCAGCAGCTACGGTGGTAGCAACACTGAAGCTTTCTTT
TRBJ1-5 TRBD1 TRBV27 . CASSPLRGLDQPQHF TGTGCCAGCAGTCCACTCAGGGGGCTGGATCAGCCCCAGCATTTT
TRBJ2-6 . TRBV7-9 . CASSLALDSAPSGANVLTF TGTGCCAGCAGCTTAGCCCTCGACAGTGCTCCCTCTGGGGCCAACGTCCTGACTTTC
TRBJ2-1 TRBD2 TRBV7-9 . CASSLGLAGSNEQFF TGTGCCAGCAGCTTAGGACTAGCGGGAAGCAATGAGCAGTTCTTC
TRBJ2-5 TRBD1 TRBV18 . CASSPQRQGGETQYF TGTGCCAGCTCACCCCAAAGACAGGGCGGGGAGACCCAGTACTTC
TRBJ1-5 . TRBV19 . CASSIERVGQPQHF TGTGCCAGTAGTATAGAGAGGGTTGGGCAGCCCCAGCATTTT